This TCR beta chain was recovered during a study of blood T cell repertoires in COVID-19. The overall study: Acute and convalescent COVID-19 samples came from the United States, Italy and Spain. PBMCs, B-cell-depleted T cells, or T cells were the source of the cDNA or gDNA that made up the material.

Study processing details: Amplified reference gene primers provided the basis for estimating nucleated cell counts. The repertoire was sequenced with immunoSEQ multiplex PCR; TCRdb's copy has only in-frame clones and lacks some. Clonal size and the V and J genes are those of that table, whereas D and trimming came from the DNA. The table includes approximately 77,000 clones, roughly 76% detected once. V dropped 6 bases and J dropped 3 bases, with 14 bases sitting between them. Germline CDR1 and CDR2: SNHLY and FYNNEI. The CDR3 spans 14 residues. This clonotype was sampled from a man in his 70s with active or convalescent COVID-19. This chain links TRBV2 with TRBJ1-2; TRBD1 is a possible D gene (6 bases). The sample comprised peripheral blood. This CDR3 is CASSPGVRDYGYTF. The CDR3 DNA sequence: TGTGCCAGCAGCCCAGGGGTACGGGACTATGGCTACACCTTC. Combining the CDR3 with reference TRBV2 and TRBJ1-2 gives the whole variable domain EPEVTQTPSHQVTQMGQEVILRCVPISNHLYFYWYRQILGQKVEFLVSFYNNEISEKSEIFDDQFSVERPDGSNFTLKIRSTKLEDSAMYFCASSPGVRDYGYTFGSGTRLTVV.